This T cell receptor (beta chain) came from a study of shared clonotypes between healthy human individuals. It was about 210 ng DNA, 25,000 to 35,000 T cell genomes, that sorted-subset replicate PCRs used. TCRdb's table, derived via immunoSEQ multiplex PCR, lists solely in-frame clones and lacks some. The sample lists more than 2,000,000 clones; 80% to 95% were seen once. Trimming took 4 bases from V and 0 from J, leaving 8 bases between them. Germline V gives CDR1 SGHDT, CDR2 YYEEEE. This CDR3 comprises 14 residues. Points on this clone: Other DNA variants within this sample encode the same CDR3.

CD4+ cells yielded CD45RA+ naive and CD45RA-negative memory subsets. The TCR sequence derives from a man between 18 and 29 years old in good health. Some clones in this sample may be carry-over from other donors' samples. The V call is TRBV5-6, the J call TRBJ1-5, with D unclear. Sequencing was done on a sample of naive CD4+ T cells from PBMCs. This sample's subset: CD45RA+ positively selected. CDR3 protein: CASSRRGSNQPQHF. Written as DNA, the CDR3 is TGTGCCAGCAGCAGAAGAGGTAGCAATCAGCCCCAGCATTTT.